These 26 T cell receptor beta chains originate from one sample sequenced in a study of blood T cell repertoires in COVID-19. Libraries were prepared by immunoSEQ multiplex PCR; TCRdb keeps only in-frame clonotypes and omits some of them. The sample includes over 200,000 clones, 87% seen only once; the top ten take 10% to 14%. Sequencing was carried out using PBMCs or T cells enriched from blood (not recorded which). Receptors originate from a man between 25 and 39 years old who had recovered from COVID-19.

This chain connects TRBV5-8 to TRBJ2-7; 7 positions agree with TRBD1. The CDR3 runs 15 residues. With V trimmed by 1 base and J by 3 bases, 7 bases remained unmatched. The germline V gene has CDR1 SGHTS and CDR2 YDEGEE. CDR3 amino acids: CASSLFDRAHYEQYF. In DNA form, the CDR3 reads TGTGCCAGCAGCTTGTTTGACAGGGCCCACTACGAGCAGTACTTC.

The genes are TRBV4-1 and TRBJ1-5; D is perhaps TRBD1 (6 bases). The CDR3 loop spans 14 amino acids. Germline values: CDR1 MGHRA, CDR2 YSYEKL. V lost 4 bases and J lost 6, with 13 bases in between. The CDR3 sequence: CASSPLPGAQPQHF. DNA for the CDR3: TGCGCCAGCAGCCCCCTTCCAGGGGCTCAGCCCCAGCATTTT.

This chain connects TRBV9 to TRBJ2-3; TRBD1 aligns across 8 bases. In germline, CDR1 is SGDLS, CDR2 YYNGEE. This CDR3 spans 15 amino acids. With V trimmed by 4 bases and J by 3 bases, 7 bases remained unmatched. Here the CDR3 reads CASSPSRGLTDTQYF. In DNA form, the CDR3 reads TGTGCCAGCAGCCCTAGCAGGGGGCTTACAGATACGCAGTATTTT.

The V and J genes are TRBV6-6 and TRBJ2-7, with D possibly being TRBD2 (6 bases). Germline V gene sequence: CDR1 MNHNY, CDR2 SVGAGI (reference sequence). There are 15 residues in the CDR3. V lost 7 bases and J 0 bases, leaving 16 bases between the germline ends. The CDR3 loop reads CASTLLATSSYEQYF. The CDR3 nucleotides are TGTGCCAGCACACTACTAGCCACAAGCTCCTACGAGCAGTACTTC.

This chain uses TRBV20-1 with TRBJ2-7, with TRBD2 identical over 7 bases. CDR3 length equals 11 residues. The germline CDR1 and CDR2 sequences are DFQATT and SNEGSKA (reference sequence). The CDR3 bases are TGCAGAGCCGGGACTAACTACGAGCAGTACTTC. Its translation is CRAGTNYEQYF.

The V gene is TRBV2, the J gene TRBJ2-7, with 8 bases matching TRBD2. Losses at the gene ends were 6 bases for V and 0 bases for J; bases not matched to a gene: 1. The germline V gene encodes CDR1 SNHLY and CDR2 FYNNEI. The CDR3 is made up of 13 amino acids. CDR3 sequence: CASSGGASYEQYF. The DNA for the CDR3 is TGTGCCAGCAGCGGGGGGGCCTCCTACGAGCAGTACTTC.

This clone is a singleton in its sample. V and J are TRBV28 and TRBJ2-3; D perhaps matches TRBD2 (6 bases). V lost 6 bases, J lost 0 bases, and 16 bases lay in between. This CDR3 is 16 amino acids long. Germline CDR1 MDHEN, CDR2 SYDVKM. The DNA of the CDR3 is TGTGCCAGCAGCTCCCCTTCGGCGGGGAGCACAGATACGCAGTATTTT. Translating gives CASSSPSAGSTDTQYF.

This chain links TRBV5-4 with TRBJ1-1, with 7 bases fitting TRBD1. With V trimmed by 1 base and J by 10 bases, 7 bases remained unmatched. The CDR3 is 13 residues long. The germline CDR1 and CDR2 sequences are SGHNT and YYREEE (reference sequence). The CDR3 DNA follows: TGTGCCAGCAGCTTGACAGGGGAGAGGGGAGCTTTCTTT. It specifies CASSLTGERGAFF.

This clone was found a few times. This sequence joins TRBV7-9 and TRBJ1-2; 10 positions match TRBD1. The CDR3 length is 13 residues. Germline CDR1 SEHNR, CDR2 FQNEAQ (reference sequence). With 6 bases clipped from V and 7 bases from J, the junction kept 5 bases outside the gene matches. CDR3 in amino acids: CASSIDRGPGYTF. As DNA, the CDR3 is TGTGCCAGCAGTATCGACAGGGGGCCTGGCTACACCTTC. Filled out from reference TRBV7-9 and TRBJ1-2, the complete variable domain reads DTGVSQNPRHKITKRGQNVTFRCDPISEHNRLYWYRQTLGQGPEFLTYFQNEAQLEKSRLLSDRFSAERPKGSFSTLEIQRTEQGDSAMYLCASSIDRGPGYTFGSGTRLTVV.

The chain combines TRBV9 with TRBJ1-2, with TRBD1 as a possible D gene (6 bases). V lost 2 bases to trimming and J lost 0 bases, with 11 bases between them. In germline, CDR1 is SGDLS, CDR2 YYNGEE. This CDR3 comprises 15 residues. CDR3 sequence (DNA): TGTGCCAGCAGCGTCCTTACAGGGCCTAACTATGGCTACACCTTC. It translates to CASSVLTGPNYGYTF.

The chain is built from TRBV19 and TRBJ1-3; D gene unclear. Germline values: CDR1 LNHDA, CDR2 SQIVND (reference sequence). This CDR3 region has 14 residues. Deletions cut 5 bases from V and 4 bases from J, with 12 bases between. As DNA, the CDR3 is TGTGCCAGTAGTGACGGCTGGGCCGGAAACACCATATATTTT. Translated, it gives CASSDGWAGNTIYF.

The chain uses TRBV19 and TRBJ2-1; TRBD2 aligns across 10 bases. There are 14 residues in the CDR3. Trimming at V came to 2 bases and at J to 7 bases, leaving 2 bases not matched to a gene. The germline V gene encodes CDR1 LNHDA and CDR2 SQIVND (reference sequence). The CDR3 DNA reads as TGTGCCAGTAGTATAAGCGGGAGGGCAAATGAGCAGTTCTTC. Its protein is CASSISGRANEQFF.

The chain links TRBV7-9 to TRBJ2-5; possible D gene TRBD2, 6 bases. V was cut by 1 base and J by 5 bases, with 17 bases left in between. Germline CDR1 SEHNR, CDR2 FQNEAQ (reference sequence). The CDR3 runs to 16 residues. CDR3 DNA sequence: TGTGCCAGCAGCTTAGTTTGGACCCTTGGGGGGGAGACCCAGTACTTC. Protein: CASSLVWTLGGETQYF. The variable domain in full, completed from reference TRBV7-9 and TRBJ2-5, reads DTGVSQNPRHKITKRGQNVTFRCDPISEHNRLYWYRQTLGQGPEFLTYFQNEAQLEKSRLLSDRFSAERPKGSFSTLEIQRTEQGDSAMYLCASSLVWTLGGETQYFGPGTRLLVL.

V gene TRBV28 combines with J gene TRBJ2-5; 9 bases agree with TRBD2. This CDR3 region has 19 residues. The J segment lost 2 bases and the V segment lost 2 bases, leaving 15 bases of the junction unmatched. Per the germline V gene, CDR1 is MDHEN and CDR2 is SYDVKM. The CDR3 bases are TGTGCCAGCAGTTTAAACCCCTCCCTGCTAGCGGGGCGTCAAGAGACCCAGTACTTC. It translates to CASSLNPSLLAGRQETQYF.

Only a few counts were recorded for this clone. CDR3 residues: CASSGTAGEAFF. The DNA for the CDR3 is TGTGCCAGCAGTGGGACTGCGGGTGAAGCTTTCTTT. The chain links TRBV28 to TRBJ1-1; possibly TRBD1 for D (5 bases). The germline CDR1 and CDR2 sequences are MDHEN and SYDVKM. Trimming took 5 bases from V and 7 from J, leaving 11 bases between them. The CDR3 runs to 12 residues.

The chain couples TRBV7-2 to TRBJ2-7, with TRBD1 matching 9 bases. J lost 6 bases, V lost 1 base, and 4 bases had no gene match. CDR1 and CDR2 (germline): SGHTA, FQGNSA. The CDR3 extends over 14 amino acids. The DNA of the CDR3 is TGTGCCAGCAGCTTAGGGACAGGGGTCAGCGAGCAGTACTTC. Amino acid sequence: CASSLGTGVSEQYF.

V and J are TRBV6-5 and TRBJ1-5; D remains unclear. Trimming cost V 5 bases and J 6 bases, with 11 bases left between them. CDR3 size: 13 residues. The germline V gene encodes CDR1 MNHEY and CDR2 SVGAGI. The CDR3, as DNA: TGTGCCAGCAGTAGAGAGAGAGGTCAGCCCCAGCATTTT. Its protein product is CASSRERGQPQHF.

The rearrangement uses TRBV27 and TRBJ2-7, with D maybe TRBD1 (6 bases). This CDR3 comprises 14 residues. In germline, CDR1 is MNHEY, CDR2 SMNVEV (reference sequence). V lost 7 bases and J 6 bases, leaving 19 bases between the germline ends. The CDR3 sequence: CASKPRLNRVEQYF. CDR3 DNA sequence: TGTGCCAGCAAACCCCGCCTAAACAGGGTCGAGCAGTACTTC.

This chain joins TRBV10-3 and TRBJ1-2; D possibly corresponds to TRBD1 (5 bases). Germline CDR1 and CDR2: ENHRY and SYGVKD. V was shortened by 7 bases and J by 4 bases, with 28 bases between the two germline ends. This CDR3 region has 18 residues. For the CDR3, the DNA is TGTGCCATCATGTGGGGGGGGGACGGCAACATGATGAGCTATGGCTACACCTTC. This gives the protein CAIMWGGDGNMMSYGYTF.

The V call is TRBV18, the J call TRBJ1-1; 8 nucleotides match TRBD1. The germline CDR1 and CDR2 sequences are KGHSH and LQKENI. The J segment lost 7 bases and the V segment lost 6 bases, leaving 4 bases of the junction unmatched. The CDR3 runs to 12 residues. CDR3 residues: CASSLDRGEAFF. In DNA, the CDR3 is TGTGCCAGCTCCCTTGACAGGGGTGAAGCTTTCTTT.

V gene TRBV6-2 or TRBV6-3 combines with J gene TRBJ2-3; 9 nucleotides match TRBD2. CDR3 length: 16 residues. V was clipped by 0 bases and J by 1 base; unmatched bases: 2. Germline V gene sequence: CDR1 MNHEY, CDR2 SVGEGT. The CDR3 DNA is TGTGCCAGCAGTTACTCCTGGACTAGCGGCACAGATACGCAGTATTTT. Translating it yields CASSYSWTSGTDTQYF.

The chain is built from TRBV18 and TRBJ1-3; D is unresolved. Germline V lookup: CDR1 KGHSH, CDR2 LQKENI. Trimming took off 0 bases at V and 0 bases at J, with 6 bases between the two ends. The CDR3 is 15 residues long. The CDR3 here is CASSPPGSSGNTIYF. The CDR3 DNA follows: TGTGCCAGCTCACCACCGGGGAGCTCTGGAAACACCATATATTTT.

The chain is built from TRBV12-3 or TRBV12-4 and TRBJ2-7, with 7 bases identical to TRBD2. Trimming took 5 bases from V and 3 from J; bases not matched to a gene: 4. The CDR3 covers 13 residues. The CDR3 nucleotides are TGTGCCAGCAGTAAGCGGGGAGACTACGAGCAGTACTTC. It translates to CASSKRGDYEQYF.

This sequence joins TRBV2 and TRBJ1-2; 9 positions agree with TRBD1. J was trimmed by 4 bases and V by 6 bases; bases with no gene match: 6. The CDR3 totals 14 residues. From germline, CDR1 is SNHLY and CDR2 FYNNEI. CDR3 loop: CASRGGQGFYGYTF. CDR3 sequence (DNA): TGTGCCAGCAGGGGAGGACAGGGGTTCTATGGCTACACCTTC.

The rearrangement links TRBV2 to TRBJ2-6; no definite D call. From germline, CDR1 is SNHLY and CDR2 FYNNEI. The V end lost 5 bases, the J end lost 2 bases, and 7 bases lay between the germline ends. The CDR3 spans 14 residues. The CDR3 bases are TGTGCCAGCAGTCCCTATACTGGGGCCAACGTCCTGACTTTC. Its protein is CASSPYTGANVLTF.

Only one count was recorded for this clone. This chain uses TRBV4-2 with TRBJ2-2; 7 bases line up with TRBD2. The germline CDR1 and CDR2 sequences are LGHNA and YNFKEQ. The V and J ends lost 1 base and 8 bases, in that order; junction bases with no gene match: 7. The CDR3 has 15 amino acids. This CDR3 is CASSQVSSGGGELFF. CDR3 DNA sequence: TGTGCCAGCAGCCAAGTTTCTAGCGGAGGGGGGGAGCTGTTTTTT.